This TCR beta chain was documented in a study of CD8 T cells in ankylosing spondylitis. Study conclusions and caveats: One TCR beta motif, made up of roughly 8 highly homologous variants, appeared characteristic of ankylosing spondylitis blood.

With molecular barcodes, quantitative 5'-RACE was used to make the TCR beta libraries. TCRdb re-derived calls from the 5' RACE reads in MiXCR, one entry per CDR3 protein. The data contain around 890,000 distinct CDR3 sequences, over 9.5% of them singletons. A word on this clonotype: What it binds is not known.

Source material: blood, either unsorted or a sorted T cell fraction (not recorded which). The sequence was obtained from a male donor with ankylosing spondylitis.

CDR3 in DNA: TGTGCCTGGAGTCTAGCGGGGCTCTACAATGAGCAGTTCTTC. Translation gives CAWSLAGLYNEQFF. The V and J genes are TRBV30 and TRBJ2-1, with TRBD2 identical over 9 bases. The germline gives CDR1 GTSNPN, CDR2 SVGIG (reference sequence). J was trimmed by 3 bases and V by 2 bases; bases with no gene match: 2. The CDR3 runs 14 residues.